The 18 T cell receptor beta chains below come from one sample, sequenced in a study of T cells in Graves' hyperthyroidism and ophthalmopathy. From RNA transcripts, TCR beta CDR3 regions were amplified. A first-round RT-PCR of the TCR CDR3 used the HTBI primer set. One entry per CDR3 protein, called by TCRdb with MiXCR from the multiplex PCR reads. The data contain about 500,000 distinct CDR3 sequences, over 15% of them singletons. Sequencing input: blood. These receptors all come from a woman between 18 and 29 years old with Graves' hyperthyroidism.

The V gene is TRBV19, the J gene TRBJ2-5; TRBD2 might be the D (6 bases). The germline CDR1 and CDR2 sequences are LNHDA and SQIVND (reference sequence). The CDR3 spans 13 residues. V lost 4 bases and J 5 bases, leaving 11 bases between the germline ends. The CDR3 is CASSRDSMETQYF. As DNA, the CDR3 is TGTGCCAGTAGTAGGGACTCCATGGAGACCCAGTACTTC. The full variable domain, in which reference TRBV19 and TRBJ2-5 provide the parts outside the CDR3, is DGGITQSPKYLFRKEGQNVTLSCEQNLNHDAMYWYRQDPGQGLRLIYYSQIVNDFQKGDIAEGYSVSREKKESFPLTVTSAQKNPTAFYLCASSRDSMETQYFGPGTRLLVL.

The table lists this clonotype with many counts. This chain uses TRBV20-1 with TRBJ2-7; TRBD2 aligns across 9 bases. V shed 0 bases and J 1 base; nucleotides not matched to a gene: 4. The CDR3 contains 15 residues. Germline values: CDR1 DFQATT, CDR2 SNEGSKA (reference sequence). This CDR3 reads CSARDILAGSYEQYF. The DNA for the CDR3 is TGCAGTGCTAGAGATATCCTAGCGGGGTCCTACGAGCAGTACTTC.

This clonotype was observed a few times. The V gene is TRBV12-3 or TRBV12-4, the J gene TRBJ1-2, with no clear D. This CDR3 has 13 residues. Deletions cut 6 bases from V and 0 bases from J, with 8 bases between. CDR3 DNA: TGTGCCAGCAGCTTCACAACTAACTATGGCTACACCTTC. Its protein product is CASSFTTNYGYTF.

This clonotype has a handful of counts. The chain is built from TRBV6-4 and TRBJ2-3, with 12 bases identical to TRBD2. The V gene end was trimmed by 0 bases and the J gene end by 4 bases; junction bases not matched to a gene: 2. This CDR3 is 16 amino acids long. Germline lookup yields CDR1 MRHNA and CDR2 SNTAGT. The CDR3 DNA reads as TGTGCCAGCAGTGACTCAACTAGCGGGGGGTCAGATACGCAGTATTTT. It specifies CASSDSTSGGSDTQYF.

This clonotype has a count of ten or more. The J gene is TRBJ2-7, the V gene TRBV7-9, with D possibly TRBD2 on 5 matching bases. The germline V gene has CDR1 SEHNR and CDR2 FQNEAQ (reference sequence). The V end was cut by 1 base, the J end by 3 bases, with 10 bases between. The CDR3 spans 14 residues. The chain's CDR3 is CASSLDGKLYEQYF. Here the CDR3 DNA reads TGTGCCAGCAGCTTAGACGGGAAACTCTACGAGCAGTACTTC.

Many counts were recorded for this clonotype. The chain carries TRBV7-8 and TRBJ2-1; 8 bases agree with TRBD2. The junction had 12 bases not matched to a gene; V was cut back by 8 bases and J by 9 bases. The germline V gene encodes CDR1 SGHVS and CDR2 FQNEAQ. The CDR3 runs to 14 residues. The CDR3 nucleotides are TGTGCCAGCCACCCCCGGGAGGGCCTAGGTGAGCAGTTCTTC. Its protein is CASHPREGLGEQFF.

This clonotype was seen many times. The genes are TRBV29-1 and TRBJ1-2, with 7 bases that match TRBD1. Trimming at V came to 1 base and at J to 1 base, leaving 3 bases not matched to a gene. The CDR3 runs 14 residues. Germline loops: CDR1 SQVTM, CDR2 ANQGSEA. CDR3 in amino acids: CSVEAGGDNYGYTF. CDR3 sequence (DNA): TGCAGCGTTGAAGCAGGGGGTGATAACTATGGCTACACCTTC.

This clonotype was seen at least ten times. V is TRBV7-9 and J is TRBJ2-1; 8 positions match TRBD2. This CDR3 has 15 amino acids. CDR1 and CDR2 from the germline V gene are SEHNR and FQNEAQ (reference sequence). The junction had 7 bases not matched to a gene; V was cut back by 5 bases and J by 4 bases. The CDR3 reads CASSETSGPYNEQFF. In nucleotides, the CDR3 is TGTGCCAGCAGCGAAACTAGCGGTCCGTACAATGAGCAGTTCTTC.

This clonotype was found many times. V usage is TRBV28 and J usage is TRBJ2-7; D unresolved. Trimming took off 3 bases at V and 3 bases at J, with 21 bases between the two ends. This CDR3 region has 17 residues. Germline CDR1 is MDHEN and CDR2 is SYDVKM. The CDR3 DNA is TGTGCCAGCAGTTTCAACTATGGGCTAGAACTACACTACGAGCAGTACTTC. Its translation: CASSFNYGLELHYEQYF. The full variable domain, with the rest looked up from reference TRBV28 and TRBJ2-7, is DVKVTQSSRYLVKRTGEKVFLECVQDMDHENMFWYRQDPGLGLRLIYFSYDVKMKEKGDIPEGYSVSREKKERFSLILESASTNQTSMYLCASSFNYGLELHYEQYFGPGTRLTVT.

The DNA of the CDR3 is TGTGCCAGCAGTTACTCCGGGAGGCGGCACATTCAGTACTTC. Protein sequence: CASSYSGRRHIQYF. V gene TRBV6-5 combines with J gene TRBJ2-4; 7 bases map to TRBD2. The germline CDR1 and CDR2 sequences are MNHEY and SVGAGI. J was trimmed by 8 bases and V by 0 bases; bases with no gene match: 4. The CDR3 length is 14 residues.

The chain employs TRBV9 and TRBJ1-6; 7 positions agree with TRBD1. The V and J ends lost 0 bases and 6 bases, in that order; junction bases with no gene match: 0. The CDR3 has 14 amino acids. Germline V gene data show CDR1 as SGDLS and CDR2 as YYNGEE. The CDR3 is CASSVAGGNSPLHF. The DNA for the CDR3 is TGTGCCAGCAGCGTAGCAGGGGGTAATTCACCCCTCCACTTT.

This clonotype was observed at least ten times. The CDR3 coding sequence is TGTGCCAGCAGCATAGAGTCTTCGGAGTACGAGCAGTACTTC. This codes for CASSIESSEYEQYF. V and J are TRBV7-8 and TRBJ2-7; no definite D call. V was pared by 5 bases and J by 4 bases, with 15 bases between. The CDR3 contains 14 residues. The V gene's germline CDR1 is SGHVS and CDR2 FQNEAQ.

This chain connects TRBV7-9 to TRBJ1-4; D remains unclear. CDR3 length: 10 residues. Germline CDR1 SEHNR, CDR2 FQNEAQ (reference sequence). The V gene lost 1 base and the J gene lost 12 bases, with 3 bases spanning the gap. Here the CDR3 reads CASSLVQLFF. In nucleotides, the CDR3 is TGTGCCAGCAGCTTAGTACAACTGTTTTTT.

This clonotype has just a few counts. The chain couples TRBV9 to TRBJ2-1; D is perhaps TRBD2 (5 bases). CDR3 length equals 13 residues. V was cut by 0 bases and J by 6 bases, with 7 bases left in between. Germline-derived CDR1 and CDR2 are SGDLS and YYNGEE. CDR3 region: CASSVVSGNEQFF. The CDR3 nucleotides are TGTGCCAGCAGCGTAGTCAGCGGCAATGAGCAGTTCTTC.

This clonotype occurred many times. This sequence joins TRBV6-1 and TRBJ2-1, with a weak D call TRBD2 (5 bases). Germline V CDR1 and CDR2: MNHNS, SASEGT. The CDR3 sequence is 15 residues long. V was cut by 2 bases and J by 3 bases, with 11 bases left in between. CDR3 nucleotides: TGTGCCAGCAGTGAACTGGCAGGACTCTACAATGAGCAGTTCTTC. It encodes CASSELAGLYNEQFF.

This clonotype was observed a few times. J is TRBJ2-4 and V is TRBV20-1; TRBD2 aligns across 12 bases. The CDR3 runs 17 residues. Losses at the gene ends were 0 bases for V and 4 bases for J; bases not matched to a gene: 7. Germline CDR1 reads DFQATT; CDR2 reads SNEGSKA (reference sequence). CDR3 sequence reads: CSARDIRTSGAKNIQYF. In DNA, the CDR3 is TGCAGTGCTAGAGATATTCGGACTAGCGGGGCGAAAAACATTCAGTACTTC.

This clonotype has just a few counts. The chain joins TRBV20-1 to TRBJ1-5; D is ambiguous. V shed 0 bases and J shed 9 bases, with 9 bases lying between them. The CDR3 extends over 12 amino acids. Germline V gene data show CDR1 as DFQATT and CDR2 as SNEGSKA (reference sequence). The DNA for the CDR3 is TGCAGTGCTAGAGAGGGAGGGCGGCCCCAGCATTTT. Protein sequence: CSAREGGRPQHF.

The chain combines TRBV7-9 with TRBJ1-2, with a possible D match to TRBD1 (5 bases). Per the germline V gene, CDR1 is SEHNR and CDR2 is FQNEAQ (reference sequence). The CDR3 sequence is 15 residues long. V lost 1 base and J 1 base, leaving 10 bases between the germline ends. The CDR3 DNA sequence: TGTGCCAGCAGCTTAGGAGGGGCGGGTAACTATGGCTACACCTTC. Its protein product is CASSLGGAGNYGYTF.